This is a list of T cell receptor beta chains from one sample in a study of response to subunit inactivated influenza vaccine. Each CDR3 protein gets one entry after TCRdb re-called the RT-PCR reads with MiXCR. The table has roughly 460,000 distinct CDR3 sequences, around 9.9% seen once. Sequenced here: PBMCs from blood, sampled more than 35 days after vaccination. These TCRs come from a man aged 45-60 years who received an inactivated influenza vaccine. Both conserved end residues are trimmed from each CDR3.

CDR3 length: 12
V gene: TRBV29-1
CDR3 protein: SAGLAGGRDTQY

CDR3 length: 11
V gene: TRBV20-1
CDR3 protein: SARSGEAYGYT

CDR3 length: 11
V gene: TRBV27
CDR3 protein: ASSGDGYNEQF

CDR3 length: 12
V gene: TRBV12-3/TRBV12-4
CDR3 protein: ASSSITGAGGYT

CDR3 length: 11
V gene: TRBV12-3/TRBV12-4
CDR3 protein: ASSWETVGTQY

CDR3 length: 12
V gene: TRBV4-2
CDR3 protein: ASSHAVTSYGYT

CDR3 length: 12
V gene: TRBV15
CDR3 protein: ATSGDRGSYEQY

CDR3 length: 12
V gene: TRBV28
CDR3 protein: ASSLRGRAREQY

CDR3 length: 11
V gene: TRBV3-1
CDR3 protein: ASSRAQTYEQY

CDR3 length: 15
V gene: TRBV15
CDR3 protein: ATSRVLRTGSTDTQY

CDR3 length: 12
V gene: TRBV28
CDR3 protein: ASSFIGGRHEQF

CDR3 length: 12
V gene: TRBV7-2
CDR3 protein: ASSSPGPYQPQH

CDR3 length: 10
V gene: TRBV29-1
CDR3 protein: SVELAGNTIY

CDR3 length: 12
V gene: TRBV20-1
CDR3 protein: SARLWTSNYEQY

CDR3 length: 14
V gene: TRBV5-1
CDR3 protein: ASSLALVGPSNEQF

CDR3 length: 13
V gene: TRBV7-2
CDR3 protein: ASSPGVGNSYEQY

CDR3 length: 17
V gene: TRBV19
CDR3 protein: ASSKRGPGLAGVLNEQF

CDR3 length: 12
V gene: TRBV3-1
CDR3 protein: ASSQGGQIYEQY

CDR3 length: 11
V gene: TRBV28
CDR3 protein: ASSLTGTNEQY

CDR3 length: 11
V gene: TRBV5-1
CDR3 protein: ASSQVGLNEQF

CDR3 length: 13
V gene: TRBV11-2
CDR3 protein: ASSLRTGEQETQY

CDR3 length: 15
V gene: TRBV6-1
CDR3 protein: ASSNLAGAPWTGELF

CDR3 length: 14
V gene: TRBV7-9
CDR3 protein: ASSPSGRAERDTQY

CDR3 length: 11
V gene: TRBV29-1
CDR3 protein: SVEEHSRHGYT

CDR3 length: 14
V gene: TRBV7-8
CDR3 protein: ASSKGSQLNTGELF

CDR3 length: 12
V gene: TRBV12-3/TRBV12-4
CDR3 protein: ASSLGQTNYGYT

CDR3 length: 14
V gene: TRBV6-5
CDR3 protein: ASRPYLAGGTDTQY

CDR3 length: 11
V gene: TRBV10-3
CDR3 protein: AISRDRESPLH

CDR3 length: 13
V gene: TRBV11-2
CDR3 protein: ASSRGPGQGKTQY

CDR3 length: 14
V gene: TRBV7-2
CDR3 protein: ASSLAGVGSGYGYT